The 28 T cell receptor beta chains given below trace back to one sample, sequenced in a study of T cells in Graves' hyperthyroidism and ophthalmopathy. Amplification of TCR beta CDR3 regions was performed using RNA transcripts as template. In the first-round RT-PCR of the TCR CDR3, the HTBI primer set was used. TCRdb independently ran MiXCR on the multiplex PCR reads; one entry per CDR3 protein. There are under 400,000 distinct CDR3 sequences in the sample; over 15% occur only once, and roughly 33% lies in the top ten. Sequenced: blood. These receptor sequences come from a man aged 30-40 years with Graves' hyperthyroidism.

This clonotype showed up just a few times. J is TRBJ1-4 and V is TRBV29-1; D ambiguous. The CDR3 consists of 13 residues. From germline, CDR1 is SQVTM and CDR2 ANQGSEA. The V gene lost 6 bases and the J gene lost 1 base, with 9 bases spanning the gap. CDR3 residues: CSVSDGTNEKLFF. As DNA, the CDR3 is TGCAGCGTGTCCGATGGAACTAATGAAAAACTGTTTTTT. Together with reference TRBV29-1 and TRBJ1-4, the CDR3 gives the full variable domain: SAVISQKPSRDICQRGTSLTIQCQVDSQVTMMFWYRQQPGQSLTLIATANQGSEATYESGFVIDKFPISRPNLTFSTLTVSNMSPEDSSIYLCSVSDGTNEKLFFGSGTQLSVL.

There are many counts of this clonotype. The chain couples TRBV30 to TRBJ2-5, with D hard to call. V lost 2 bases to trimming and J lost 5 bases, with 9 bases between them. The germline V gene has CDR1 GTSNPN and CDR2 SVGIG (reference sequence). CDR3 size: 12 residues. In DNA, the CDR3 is TGTGCCTGGAGTAGGATAGGCGAGACCCAGTACTTC. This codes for CAWSRIGETQYF.

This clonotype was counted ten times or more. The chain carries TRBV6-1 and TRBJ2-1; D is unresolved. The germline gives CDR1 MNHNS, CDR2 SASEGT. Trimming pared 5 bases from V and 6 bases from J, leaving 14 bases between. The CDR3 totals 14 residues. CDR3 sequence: CASSYGSPANEQFF. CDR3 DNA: TGTGCCAGCAGTTATGGATCCCCGGCCAATGAGCAGTTCTTC.

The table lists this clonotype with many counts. CDR3 in amino acids: CASSQDELFTDTQYF. DNA of the CDR3: TGTGCCAGCAGCCAAGATGAACTTTTCACAGATACGCAGTATTTT. This chain links TRBV14 with TRBJ2-3; the D is unclear. Deletions cut 0 bases from V and 2 bases from J, with 9 bases between. The germline CDR1 and CDR2 sequences are SGHDN and FVKESK. There are 15 residues in the CDR3.

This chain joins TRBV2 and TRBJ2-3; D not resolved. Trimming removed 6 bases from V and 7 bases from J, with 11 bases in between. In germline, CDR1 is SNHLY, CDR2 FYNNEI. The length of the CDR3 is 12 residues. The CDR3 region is CASRVSGYTQYF. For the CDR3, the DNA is TGTGCCAGCAGGGTTTCGGGTTATACGCAGTATTTT.

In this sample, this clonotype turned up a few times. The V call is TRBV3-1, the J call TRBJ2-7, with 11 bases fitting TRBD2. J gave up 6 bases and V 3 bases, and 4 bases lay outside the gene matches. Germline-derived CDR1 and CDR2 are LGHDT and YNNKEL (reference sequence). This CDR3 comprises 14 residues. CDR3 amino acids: CASSHLAGGSEQYF. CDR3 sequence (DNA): TGTGCCAGCAGCCACCTAGCGGGAGGTTCCGAGCAGTACTTC.

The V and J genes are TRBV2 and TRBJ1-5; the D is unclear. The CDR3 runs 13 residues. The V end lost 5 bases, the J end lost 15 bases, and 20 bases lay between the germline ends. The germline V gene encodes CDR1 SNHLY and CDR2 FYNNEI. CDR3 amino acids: CASSPPTRAEWHF. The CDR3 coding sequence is TGTGCCAGCAGTCCCCCCACCCGGGCCGAGTGGCATTTT.

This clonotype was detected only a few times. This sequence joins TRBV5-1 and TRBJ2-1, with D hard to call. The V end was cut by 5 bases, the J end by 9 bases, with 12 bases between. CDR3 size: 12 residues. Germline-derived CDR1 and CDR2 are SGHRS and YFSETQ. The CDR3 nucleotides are TGCGCCAGCAGTATGGACGGGCTTGAGCAGTTCTTC. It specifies CASSMDGLEQFF.

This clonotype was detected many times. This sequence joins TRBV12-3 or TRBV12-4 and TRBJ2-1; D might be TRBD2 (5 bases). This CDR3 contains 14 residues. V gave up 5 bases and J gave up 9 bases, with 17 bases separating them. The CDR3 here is CASSPLVEGTEQFF. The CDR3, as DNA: TGTGCCAGCAGTCCGCTAGTTGAGGGTACTGAGCAGTTCTTC.

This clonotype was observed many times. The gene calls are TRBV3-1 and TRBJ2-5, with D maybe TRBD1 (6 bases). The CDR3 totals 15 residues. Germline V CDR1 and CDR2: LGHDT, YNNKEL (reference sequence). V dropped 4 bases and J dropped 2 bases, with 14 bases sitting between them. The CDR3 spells CASSPPGQEQETQYF. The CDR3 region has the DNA TGTGCCAGCAGCCCACCGGGACAAGAACAAGAGACCCAGTACTTC.

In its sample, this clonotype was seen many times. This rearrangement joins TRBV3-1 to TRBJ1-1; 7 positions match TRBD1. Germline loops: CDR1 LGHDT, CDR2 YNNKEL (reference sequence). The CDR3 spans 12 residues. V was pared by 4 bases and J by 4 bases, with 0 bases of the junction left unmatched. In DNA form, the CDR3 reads TGTGCCAGCAGCCCAGGGGGCACTGAAGCTTTCTTT. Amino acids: CASSPGGTEAFF.

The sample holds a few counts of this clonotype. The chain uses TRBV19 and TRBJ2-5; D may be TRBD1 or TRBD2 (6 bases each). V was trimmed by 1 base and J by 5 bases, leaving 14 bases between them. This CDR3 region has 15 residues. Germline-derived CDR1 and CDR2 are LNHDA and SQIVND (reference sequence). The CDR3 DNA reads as TGTGCCAGTAGTATAGCCGGGGGCCAAAAGGAGACCCAGTACTTC. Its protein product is CASSIAGGQKETQYF.

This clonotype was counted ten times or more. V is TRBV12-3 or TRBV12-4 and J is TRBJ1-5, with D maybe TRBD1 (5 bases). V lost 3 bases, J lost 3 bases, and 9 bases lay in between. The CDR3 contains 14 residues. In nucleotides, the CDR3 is TGTGCCAGCAGTTTCTCAGGGATCAATCAGCCCCAGCATTTT. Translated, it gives CASSFSGINQPQHF.

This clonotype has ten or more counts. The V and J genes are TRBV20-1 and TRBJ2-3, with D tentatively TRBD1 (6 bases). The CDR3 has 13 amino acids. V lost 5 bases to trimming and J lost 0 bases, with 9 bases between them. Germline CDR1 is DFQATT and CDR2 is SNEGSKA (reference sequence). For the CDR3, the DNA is TGCAGTGCTGCAGGGGTTAGCACAGATACGCAGTATTTT. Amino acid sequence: CSAAGVSTDTQYF.

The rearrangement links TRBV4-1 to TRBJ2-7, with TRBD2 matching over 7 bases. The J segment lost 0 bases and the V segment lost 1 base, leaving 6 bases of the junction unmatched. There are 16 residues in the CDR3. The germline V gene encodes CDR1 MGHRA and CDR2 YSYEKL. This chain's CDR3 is CASSQGVGGSSYEQYF. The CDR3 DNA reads TGCGCCAGCAGCCAAGGGGTCGGGGGGAGCTCCTACGAGCAGTACTTC.

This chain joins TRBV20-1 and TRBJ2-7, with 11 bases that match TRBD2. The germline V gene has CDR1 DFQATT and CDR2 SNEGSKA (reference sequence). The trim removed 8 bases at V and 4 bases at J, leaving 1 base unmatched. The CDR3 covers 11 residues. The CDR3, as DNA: TGCAGTCTAGCGGGAGGTTACGAGCAGTACTTC. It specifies CSLAGGYEQYF.

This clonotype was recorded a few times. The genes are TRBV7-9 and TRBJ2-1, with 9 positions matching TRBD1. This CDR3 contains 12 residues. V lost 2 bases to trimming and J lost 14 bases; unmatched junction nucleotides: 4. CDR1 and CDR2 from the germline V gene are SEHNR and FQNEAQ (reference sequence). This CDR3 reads CASSLMRQGEFF. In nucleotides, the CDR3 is TGTGCCAGCAGCTTAATGAGACAGGGGGAGTTCTTC.

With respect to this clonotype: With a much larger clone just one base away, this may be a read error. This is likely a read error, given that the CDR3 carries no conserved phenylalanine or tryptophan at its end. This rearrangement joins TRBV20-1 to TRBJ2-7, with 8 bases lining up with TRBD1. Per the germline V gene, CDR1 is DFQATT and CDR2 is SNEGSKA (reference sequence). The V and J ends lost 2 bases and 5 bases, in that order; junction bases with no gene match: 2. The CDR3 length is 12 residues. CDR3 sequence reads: CSARWTGNEQYL. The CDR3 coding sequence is TGCAGTGCTAGATGGACAGGGAACGAGCAGTACCTC.

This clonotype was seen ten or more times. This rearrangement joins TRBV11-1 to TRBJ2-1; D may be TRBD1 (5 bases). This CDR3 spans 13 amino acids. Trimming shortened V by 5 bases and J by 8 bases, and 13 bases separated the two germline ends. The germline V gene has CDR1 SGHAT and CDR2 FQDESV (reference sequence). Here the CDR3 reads CASSPDDRDEQFF. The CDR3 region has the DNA TGTGCCAGCAGCCCCGATGACAGAGATGAGCAGTTCTTC.

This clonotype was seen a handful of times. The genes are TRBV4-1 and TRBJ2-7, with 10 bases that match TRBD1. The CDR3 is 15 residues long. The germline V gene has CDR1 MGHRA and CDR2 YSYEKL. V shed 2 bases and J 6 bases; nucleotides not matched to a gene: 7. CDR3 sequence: CASSQTGTGVAEQYF. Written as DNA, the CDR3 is TGCGCCAGCAGCCAAACCGGGACAGGGGTAGCCGAGCAGTACTTC.

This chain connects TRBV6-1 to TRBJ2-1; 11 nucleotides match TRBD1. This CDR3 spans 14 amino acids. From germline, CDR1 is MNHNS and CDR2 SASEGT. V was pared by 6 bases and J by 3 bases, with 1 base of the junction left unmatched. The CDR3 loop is CASRGTGGYNEQFF. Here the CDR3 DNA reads TGTGCCAGCAGGGGGACAGGGGGCTACAATGAGCAGTTCTTC.

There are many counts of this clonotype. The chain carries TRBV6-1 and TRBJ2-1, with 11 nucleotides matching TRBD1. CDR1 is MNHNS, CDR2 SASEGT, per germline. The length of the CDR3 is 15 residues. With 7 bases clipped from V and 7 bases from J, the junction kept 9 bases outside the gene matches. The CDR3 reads CASNNVRDRGNEQFF. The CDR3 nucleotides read TGTGCCAGCAACAACGTACGGGACAGGGGGAATGAGCAGTTCTTC.

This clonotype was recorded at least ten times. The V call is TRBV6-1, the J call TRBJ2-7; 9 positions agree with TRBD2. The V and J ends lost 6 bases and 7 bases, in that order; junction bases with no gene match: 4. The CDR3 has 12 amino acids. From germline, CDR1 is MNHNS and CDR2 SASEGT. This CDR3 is CASSGGRGEQYF. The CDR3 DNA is TGTGCCAGCAGCGGCGGGAGGGGGGAGCAGTACTTC.

CDR3 sequence: CASRVRASGETQYF. For the CDR3, the DNA is TGTGCCAGCAGGGTAAGGGCGAGCGGAGAGACCCAGTACTTC. The J gene is TRBJ2-5, the V gene TRBV11-3, with D possibly TRBD2 on 5 matching bases. This CDR3 is 14 amino acids long. Germline V gene data show CDR1 as SGHNT and CDR2 as YENEEA. V lost 6 bases and J 4 bases, leaving 15 bases between the germline ends. The full variable domain, with the rest looked up from reference TRBV11-3 and TRBJ2-5, is EAGVVQSPRYKIIEKKQPVAFWCNPISGHNTLYWYLQNLGQGPELLIRYENEEAVDDSQLPKDRFSAERLKGVDSTLKIQPAELGDSAVYLCASRVRASGETQYFGPGTRLLVL.

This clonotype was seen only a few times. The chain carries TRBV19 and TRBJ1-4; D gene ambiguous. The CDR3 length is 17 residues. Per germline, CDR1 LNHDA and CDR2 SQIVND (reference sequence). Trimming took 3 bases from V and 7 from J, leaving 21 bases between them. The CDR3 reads CASSIRSGRRLLEKLFF. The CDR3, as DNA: TGTGCCAGTAGTATTCGGTCTGGGCGCAGACTTCTTGAAAAACTGTTTTTT.

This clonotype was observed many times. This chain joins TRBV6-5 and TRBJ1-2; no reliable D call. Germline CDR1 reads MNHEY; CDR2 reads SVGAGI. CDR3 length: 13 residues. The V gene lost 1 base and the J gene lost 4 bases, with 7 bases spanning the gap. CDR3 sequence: CASSYLPSYGYTF. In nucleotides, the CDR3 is TGTGCCAGCAGTTACTTGCCCAGCTATGGCTACACCTTC.

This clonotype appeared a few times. As DNA, the CDR3 is TGCGCCAGCAGTGAGAGGACAGGGGATCAGCCCCAGCATTTT. It specifies CASSERTGDQPQHF. The V gene is TRBV10-2, the J gene TRBJ1-5; 9 bases are shared with TRBD1. The CDR3 runs to 14 residues. Trimming cost V 2 bases and J 5 bases; bases outside gene matches: 1. From germline, CDR1 is WSHSY and CDR2 SAAADI.

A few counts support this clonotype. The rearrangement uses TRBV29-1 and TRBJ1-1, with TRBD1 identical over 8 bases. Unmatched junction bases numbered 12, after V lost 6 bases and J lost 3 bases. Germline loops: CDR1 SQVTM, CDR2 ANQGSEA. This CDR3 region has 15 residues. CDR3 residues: CSVAGGWGMDTEAFF. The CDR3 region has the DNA TGCAGCGTAGCAGGGGGCTGGGGAATGGACACTGAAGCTTTCTTT.